The 26 T cell receptor beta chains below all came from one sample that was sequenced in a study of blood T cell repertoires in COVID-19. Some clones are missing from TCRdb's copy, which holds only in-frame ones; the method was immunoSEQ multiplex PCR. This table holds more than 45,000 clones, around 85% found once. Sample: peripheral blood. The receptors derive from a human donor in a cohort sampled during active COVID-19.

V usage is TRBV7-6 and J usage is TRBJ2-5, with TRBD1 matching over 7 bases. Germline V gene lookup returns CDR1 SGHVS and CDR2 FNYEAQ. V gave up 2 bases and J gave up 0 bases; unmatched junction bases: 6. The CDR3 runs 16 residues. The CDR3 is CASSLSGQTYQETQYF. The CDR3 DNA is TGTGCCAGCAGCTTATCGGGACAGACCTACCAAGAGACCCAGTACTTC.

This clone came up once. The CDR3 region has the DNA TGTGCCAGCAAGGAGCTCGACAATCAGCCCCAGCATTTT. Amino acids: CASKELDNQPQHF. The rearrangement links TRBV6-6 to TRBJ1-5, with D unresolved. The CDR3 totals 13 residues. Between the trimmed V and J ends, which lost 7 bases and 3 bases, there was a span of 10 bases. Germline V gene data show CDR1 as MNHNY and CDR2 as SVGAGI (reference sequence).

The chain links TRBV4-2 to TRBJ2-5, with 8 bases that match TRBD1. CDR1 is LGHNA, CDR2 YNFKEQ, per germline. The CDR3 loop spans 17 amino acids. Germline trimming cut 4 bases from V and 5 bases from J; bases unmatched to any gene: 15. The CDR3 spells CASSRNKEPGGRETQYF. In DNA, the CDR3 is TGTGCCAGCAGCCGAAATAAGGAACCAGGGGGCAGGGAGACCCAGTACTTC.

The chain employs TRBV5-1 and TRBJ2-1; 11 bases are shared with TRBD2. In germline, CDR1 is SGHRS, CDR2 YFSETQ. This CDR3 has 16 residues. Trimming took 3 bases from V and 9 from J; bases not matched to a gene: 11. Written as DNA, the CDR3 is TGCGCCAGCAGCTCCCAGACTAGCGGGATTAGTGGTGAGCAGTTCTTC. Protein product: CASSSQTSGISGEQFF.

The chain carries TRBV21-1 and TRBJ1-1; the table's D call TRBD1 went unverified against the DNA. TRBV21-1 is deemed a pseudogene. The CDR3 is made up of 12 amino acids. CDR3 in amino acids: CASRVRGSAAFF. The DNA for the CDR3 is TGTGCCAGCAGGGTTAGGGGCTCGGCGGCTTTCTTT.

This clone was recorded only once. The chain employs TRBV5-1 and TRBJ2-2, with 12 positions matching TRBD2. The CDR3 loop spans 16 amino acids. J was trimmed by 1 base and V by 4 bases; bases with no gene match: 2. Looked up from germline, CDR1 is SGHRS and CDR2 is YFSETQ. The CDR3 here is CASSILAGGNTGELFF. The DNA for the CDR3 is TGCGCCAGCAGCATACTAGCGGGAGGGAACACCGGGGAGCTGTTTTTT.

V usage is TRBV30 and J usage is TRBJ1-1; a weak D match, TRBD1 (6 bases). The CDR3 totals 15 residues. Germline V gene sequence: CDR1 GTSNPN, CDR2 SVGIG (reference sequence). Trimming stripped 4 bases from V and 4 bases from J, with 19 bases between. The DNA of the CDR3 is TGTGCCTGGACCCTAAGGGGGACCCGGGGCACTGAAGCTTTCTTT. The encoded protein is CAWTLRGTRGTEAFF.

This clone came up once. V and J are TRBV6-5 and TRBJ2-7; D may be TRBD1 (5 bases). From germline, CDR1 is MNHEY and CDR2 SVGAGI. Trimming took 2 bases from V and 2 from J, leaving 7 bases between them. There are 13 residues in the CDR3. CDR3 region: CASSYRGTYEQYF. The CDR3 region has the DNA TGTGCCAGCAGTTACAGGGGCACCTACGAGCAGTACTTC.

The chain uses TRBV29-1 and TRBJ1-1; 7 bases are a match to TRBD1. V lost 2 bases to trimming and J lost 4 bases; unmatched junction nucleotides: 4. This CDR3 has 13 residues. CDR1 SQVTM and CDR2 ANQGSEA come from the germline V gene. The CDR3 DNA follows: TGCAGCGTTGAAACAGGGGTGGCCACTGAAGCTTTCTTT. Encoded protein: CSVETGVATEAFF.

This chain connects TRBV19 to TRBJ2-7; D perhaps matches TRBD1 (6 bases). The CDR3 contains 13 residues. The germline CDR1 and CDR2 sequences are LNHDA and SQIVND (reference sequence). The V and J ends lost 6 bases and 3 bases respectively, with 12 bases between them. CDR3 residues: CASSRTDNYEQYF. DNA for the CDR3: TGTGCCAGTAGCCGGACAGACAACTACGAGCAGTACTTC.

The V and J genes are TRBV19 and TRBJ1-1; the D is unclear. The CDR3 totals 14 residues. The germline V gene encodes CDR1 LNHDA and CDR2 SQIVND (reference sequence). Deletions cut 5 bases from V and 1 base from J, with 11 bases between. CDR3 residues: CASSGGRANTEAFF. DNA of the CDR3: TGTGCCAGTAGTGGTGGGCGCGCGAACACTGAAGCTTTCTTT.

This chain joins TRBV6-6 and TRBJ2-3; 9 bases are shared with TRBD1. This CDR3 has 17 residues. Per germline, CDR1 MNHNY and CDR2 SVGAGI (reference sequence). V gave up 5 bases and J gave up 0 bases; unmatched junction bases: 9. CDR3 in amino acids: CASSPRDRATSTDTQYF. CDR3 nucleotides: TGTGCCAGCAGTCCCCGGGACAGGGCCACTAGCACAGATACGCAGTATTTT.

The sample holds one count of this clone. The chain couples TRBV6-6 to TRBJ2-1; 8 nucleotides align to TRBD2. CDR3 size: 16 residues. Germline V lookup: CDR1 MNHNY, CDR2 SVGAGI (reference sequence). V shed 7 bases and J 7 bases; nucleotides not matched to a gene: 15. The CDR3 bases are TGTGCCAGCACTAACGAAAACGGGAGGGCCCGTAATGAGCAGTTCTTC. It codes for CASTNENGRARNEQFF.

The chain employs TRBV5-6 and TRBJ2-1; tentative D call: TRBD1 (6 bases). This CDR3 contains 15 residues. With 2 bases removed from V and 8 bases from J, the gap between germline ends came to 17 bases. Germline CDR1 is SGHDT and CDR2 is YYEEEE. The CDR3 nucleotides read TGTGCCAGCAGCTTTGGCGGCCGGGCAGGGGATGAGCAGTTCTTC. It translates to CASSFGGRAGDEQFF.

CDR3 bases: TGTGCCAGCTCACTACCCGGACAGGGTAACGATGAGCAGTTCTTC. Protein: CASSLPGQGNDEQFF. The gene calls are TRBV18 and TRBJ2-1; TRBD1 matches 8 bases. Germline V gene lookup returns CDR1 KGHSH and CDR2 LQKENI. After removal of 4 bases from V and 8 bases from J, the junction contained 10 bases not matched to a gene. The CDR3 loop spans 15 amino acids.

This chain uses TRBV18 with TRBJ1-5; D ambiguous. The germline V and J ends were trimmed by 2 bases and 4 bases, with 12 bases remaining between them. This CDR3 is 15 amino acids long. Germline CDR1 and CDR2: KGHSH and LQKENI. CDR3 nucleotide sequence: TGTGCCAGCTCACCAGGAACAGCCCAGAATCAGCCCCAGCATTTT. This encodes CASSPGTAQNQPQHF.

The V call is TRBV10-3, the J call TRBJ1-5, with 9 bases lining up with TRBD1. The CDR3 is 16 amino acids. V trimming: 4 bases; J trimming: 5 bases; junction bases outside the gene matches: 9. Looked up from germline, CDR1 is ENHRY and CDR2 is SYGVKD. The CDR3 sequence: CAISGSTGGVDQPQHF. The CDR3 bases are TGTGCCATCAGTGGTTCGACAGGGGGTGTTGATCAGCCCCAGCATTTT.

V and J are TRBV5-1 and TRBJ2-1; no firm D call. Germline V gene sequence: CDR1 SGHRS, CDR2 YFSETQ. The CDR3 covers 13 residues. Trimming removed 7 bases at V and 1 base at J, with 9 bases between. CDR3 region: CASYTESYNEQFF. Here the CDR3 DNA reads TGCGCCAGCTACACAGAGTCCTACAATGAGCAGTTCTTC.

The chain has TRBV6-5 and TRBJ1-1, with D uncertain. V was cut by 0 bases and J by 7 bases, with 12 bases left in between. The CDR3 is 14 amino acids. CDR1 is MNHEY, CDR2 SVGAGI, per germline. Here the CDR3 reads CASSYSYGMVEAFF. The CDR3 DNA is TGTGCCAGCAGTTACTCCTACGGGATGGTTGAAGCTTTCTTT.

This rearrangement joins TRBV10-3 to TRBJ1-4, with D unclear. Germline V lookup: CDR1 ENHRY, CDR2 SYGVKD. Trimming took 3 bases from V and 5 from J, leaving 16 bases between them. The CDR3 has 16 amino acids. CDR3 amino acids: CAISDTRGRVNEKLFF. The CDR3 nucleotides read TGTGCCATCAGTGATACGCGGGGTAGAGTCAATGAAAAACTGTTTTTT.

The chain recombines TRBV7-9 with TRBJ1-4; D is uncertain. Trimming cost V 5 bases and J 8 bases, with 24 bases left between them. The CDR3 runs 17 residues. CDR1 SEHNR and CDR2 FQNEAQ come from the germline V gene (reference sequence). CDR3 residues: CASSIQWEVPRGEKLFF. CDR3 in DNA: TGTGCCAGCAGCATTCAATGGGAGGTCCCCCGCGGGGAAAAACTGTTTTTT. The whole variable domain, filled in from reference TRBV7-9 and TRBJ1-4, reads DTGVSQNPRHKITKRGQNVTFRCDPISEHNRLYWYRQTLGQGPEFLTYFQNEAQLEKSRLLSDRFSAERPKGSFSTLEIQRTEQGDSAMYLCASSIQWEVPRGEKLFFGSGTQLSVL.

The chain employs TRBV15 and TRBJ2-7, with D perhaps TRBD1 (5 bases). There are 13 residues in the CDR3. The germline V and J ends were trimmed by 4 bases and 1 base, with 8 bases remaining between them. CDR1 and CDR2 (germline): LNHNV, YYDKDF (reference sequence). DNA for the CDR3: TGTGCCACCAGCATAGACAGATCCTACGAGCAGTACTTC. It translates to CATSIDRSYEQYF.

The rearrangement uses TRBV2 and TRBJ1-1, with D uncertain. V lost 8 bases and J lost 5, with 12 bases in between. Germline V gene lookup returns CDR1 SNHLY and CDR2 FYNNEI. The CDR3 spans 12 residues. The CDR3 coding sequence is TGTGCCAGCCGTATTGTCCGGACTGAAGCTTTCTTT. Translating it yields CASRIVRTEAFF.

The V call is TRBV3-1 (or the pseudogene TRBV3-2), the J call TRBJ2-1; possibly TRBD2 for D (6 bases). There are 13 residues in the CDR3. The V gene's germline CDR1 is LGHDT and CDR2 YNNKEL (reference sequence). V lost 3 bases to trimming and J lost 9 bases, with 12 bases between them. The CDR3 coding sequence is TGTGCCAGCAGCCAGGAGGGTCGGGCTGAGCAGTTCTTC. Encoded protein: CASSQEGRAEQFF.

The rearrangement uses TRBV5-1 and TRBJ2-3; 10 bases match TRBD2. The germline CDR1 and CDR2 sequences are SGHRS and YFSETQ. V lost 4 bases, J lost 2 bases, and 4 bases stayed unmatched. The CDR3 loop spans 15 amino acids. The CDR3 region is CASSLSGRPTDTQYF. CDR3 in DNA: TGCGCCAGCAGCCTTAGCGGGAGGCCCACAGATACGCAGTATTTT.

The V call is TRBV7-9, the J call TRBJ1-5; 9 bases map to TRBD1. Germline V CDR1 and CDR2: SEHNR, FQNEAQ (reference sequence). The CDR3 loop spans 15 amino acids. V trimming: 1 base; J trimming: 2 bases; junction bases outside the gene matches: 0. CDR3 in amino acids: CASSLGTGGNQPQHF. The CDR3 DNA sequence: TGTGCCAGCAGCTTAGGGACAGGGGGCAATCAGCCCCAGCATTTT.